These 18 T cell receptor beta chains came from one sample sequenced in a study of blood T cell repertoires in COVID-19. TCRdb's copy holds only in-frame clones and misses some; the assay was immunoSEQ multiplex PCR. The sample holds roughly 170,000 clones, around nine tenths seen once. The sequenced sample was peripheral blood. The receptors originated from a woman aged 18-29 years who had recovered from COVID-19.

V and J are TRBV9 and TRBJ2-3; the D gene is possibly TRBD1 (6 bases). The germline V and J ends were trimmed by 3 bases and 0 bases, with 11 bases remaining between them. The length of the CDR3 is 15 residues. Germline CDR1 and CDR2: SGDLS and YYNGEE. DNA of the CDR3: TGTGCCAGCAGCGCACGGACAGCTAGCACAGATACGCAGTATTTT. It is translated as CASSARTASTDTQYF.

The chain employs TRBV24-1 and TRBJ1-1; 9 positions match TRBD1. CDR1 is KGHDR, CDR2 SFDVKD, per germline. This CDR3 is built from 15 residues. With 3 bases clipped from V and 5 bases from J, the junction kept 6 bases outside the gene matches. CDR3 nucleotide sequence: TGTGCCACCAGTGATACAGGGGGCGGGTCAACTGAAGCTTTCTTT. Protein sequence: CATSDTGGGSTEAFF.

In its sample, this clone was seen once. The chain uses TRBV28 and TRBJ2-1, with D uncertain. The CDR3 runs 13 residues. Germline CDR1 reads MDHEN; CDR2 reads SYDVKM. Deletions cut 2 bases from V and 9 bases from J, with 11 bases between. This chain's CDR3 is CASSLLTGFEQFF. The CDR3, as DNA: TGTGCCAGCAGTTTACTGACGGGTTTTGAGCAGTTCTTC.

The gene calls are TRBV7-9 and TRBJ2-7; a weak D match, TRBD2 (6 bases). CDR3 length: 14 residues. The germline gives CDR1 SEHNR, CDR2 FQNEAQ (reference sequence). V shed 5 bases and J shed 5 bases, with 16 bases lying between them. The CDR3 loop is CASSPWEAGDEQYF. CDR3 in DNA: TGTGCCAGCAGCCCGTGGGAGGCAGGCGACGAGCAGTACTTC.

This chain links TRBV10-3 with TRBJ2-1; the D gene is possibly TRBD1 (6 bases). Germline CDR1 is ENHRY and CDR2 is SYGVKD. The CDR3 is made up of 15 amino acids. The ends were cut back, 3 bases at V and 0 bases at J, with 9 bases in the middle. In DNA, the CDR3 is TGTGCCATCAGTGAAGGACAGAACTCCTACAATGAGCAGTTCTTC. Translated, it gives CAISEGQNSYNEQFF.

The V gene is TRBV20-1, the J gene TRBJ2-7, with D perhaps matching TRBD2 (6 bases). CDR1 and CDR2 (germline): DFQATT, SNEGSKA (reference sequence). V gave up 3 bases and J gave up 9 bases, with 18 bases separating them. CDR3 size: 13 residues. The CDR3, as DNA: TGCAGTGCTAGTGGTATGTGGGAGGCTGCGCAGTACGTC. Residues: CSASGMWEAAQYV.

The J gene is TRBJ2-2, the V gene TRBV23-1; D is possibly TRBD2 (5 bases). TRBV23-1 carries the ORF label, with uncertain function. Trimming removed 0 bases at V and 0 bases at J, with 8 bases between. The CDR3 runs to 16 residues. The CDR3 protein is CASSQSRAANTGELFF. The CDR3 DNA is TGCGCCAGCAGTCAATCGAGGGCAGCGAACACCGGGGAGCTGTTTTTT.

The sample holds a few counts of this clone. The V call is TRBV6-2 or TRBV6-3, the J call TRBJ2-5; 10 bases are a match to TRBD2. There are 18 residues in the CDR3. CDR1 is MNHEY, CDR2 SVGEGT, per germline. Trimming at V came to 2 bases and at J to 4 bases, leaving 13 bases not matched to a gene. The CDR3 DNA sequence: TGTGCCAGCAGTTACCCCCTCGGGAGCGGGGGGGCTCGAGAGACCCAGTACTTC. Protein sequence: CASSYPLGSGGARETQYF.

The chain carries TRBV3-1 (or the pseudogene TRBV3-2) and TRBJ2-5, with 10 bases fitting TRBD2. V lost 4 bases, J lost 5 bases, and 10 bases stayed unmatched. This CDR3 comprises 16 residues. Per the germline V gene, CDR1 is LGHDT and CDR2 is YNNKEL (reference sequence). In nucleotides, the CDR3 is TGTGCCAGCAGCCCCGGCCAGCGGGAGGGCCGCGAGACCCAGTACTTC. It translates to CASSPGQREGRETQYF.

This sequence joins TRBV9 and TRBJ2-2; 7 bases fit TRBD1. V shed 1 base, J shed 1 base, and the junction held 7 bases outside the gene matches. This CDR3 spans 17 amino acids. CDR1 SGDLS and CDR2 YYNGEE come from the germline V gene. In DNA form, the CDR3 reads TGTGCCAGCAGCGTAAAAGTAGGGACAGAGAACACCGGGGAGCTGTTTTTT. Translated: CASSVKVGTENTGELFF.

The chain has TRBV6-5 and TRBJ2-3; D gene uncertain. The CDR3 spans 14 residues. Germline CDR1 MNHEY, CDR2 SVGAGI. V was trimmed by 5 bases and J by 3 bases, leaving 12 bases between them. CDR3 sequence: CASSRTSRTDTQYF. CDR3 coding DNA: TGTGCCAGCAGTCGAACCTCCAGAACAGATACGCAGTATTTT.

The chain uses TRBV3-1 (or the pseudogene TRBV3-2) and TRBJ1-5; 9 positions agree with TRBD1. Unmatched junction bases numbered 5, after V lost 4 bases and J lost 7 bases. Germline V gene data show CDR1 as LGHDT and CDR2 as YNNKEL (reference sequence). The CDR3 totals 14 residues. Written as DNA, the CDR3 is TGTGCCAGCAGCCCTTCAACAGGGGGCCAGCCCCAGCATTTT. It is translated as CASSPSTGGQPQHF.

This chain joins TRBV6-2 or TRBV6-3 and TRBJ2-7; D remains ambiguous. Trimming pared 6 bases from V and 3 bases from J, leaving 9 bases between. Germline loops: CDR1 MNHEY, CDR2 SVGEGT. The CDR3 loop spans 12 amino acids. The CDR3 reads CASSNTVYEQYV. CDR3 nucleotide sequence: TGTGCCAGCAGCAACACAGTCTACGAGCAGTACGTC.

This clone appeared a single time. The CDR3 nucleotides are TGTGCCATCAAAGGGGGACAGGGACACACAGATACGCAGTATTTT. Its translation: CAIKGGQGHTDTQYF. The chain employs TRBV10-3 and TRBJ2-3; TRBD1 matches at 9 bases. After removal of 7 bases from V and 2 bases from J, the junction contained 7 bases not matched to a gene. The CDR3 is 15 residues long. Looked up from germline, CDR1 is ENHRY and CDR2 is SYGVKD.

The rearrangement links TRBV7-9 to TRBJ1-4; D may be TRBD1 (6 bases). This CDR3 has 16 amino acids. The V and J ends lost 1 base and 1 base respectively, with 10 bases between them. Germline-derived CDR1 and CDR2 are SEHNR and FQNEAQ (reference sequence). The CDR3 DNA reads as TGTGCCAGCAGCTTAGGGACAGCGTTAACTAATGAAAAACTGTTTTTT. Amino acid sequence: CASSLGTALTNEKLFF. The variable domain in full, completed from reference TRBV7-9 and TRBJ1-4, reads DTGVSQNPRHKITKRGQNVTFRCDPISEHNRLYWYRQTLGQGPEFLTYFQNEAQLEKSRLLSDRFSAERPKGSFSTLEIQRTEQGDSAMYLCASSLGTALTNEKLFFGSGTQLSVL.

V usage is TRBV12-3 or TRBV12-4 and J usage is TRBJ1-1, with 10 positions matching TRBD1. CDR3 length: 13 amino acids. Germline trimming cut 7 bases from V and 3 bases from J; bases unmatched to any gene: 2. Written as DNA, the CDR3 is TGTGCCAGCACGGGGACAGGGGACACTGAAGCTTTCTTT. It encodes CASTGTGDTEAFF.

The chain employs TRBV14 and TRBJ2-3; 9 bases match TRBD1. V lost 5 bases and J lost 6; bases outside the gene matches: 6. Germline CDR1 and CDR2: SGHDN and FVKESK. CDR3 length equals 14 residues. CDR3 sequence (DNA): TGTGCCAGCAGCTCGACAGGGGGAGGGGATACGCAGTATTTT. Its translation is CASSSTGGGDTQYF. The full variable domain, rest sourced from reference TRBV14 and TRBJ2-3, is EAGVTQFPSHSVIEKGQTVTLRCDPISGHDNLYWYRRVMGKEIKFLLHFVKESKQDESGMPNNRFLAERTGGTYSTLKVQPAELEDSGVYFCASSSTGGGDTQYFGPGTRLTVL.

The V and J genes are TRBV29-1 and TRBJ2-5; D not resolved. This CDR3 region has 11 residues. Per germline, CDR1 SQVTM and CDR2 ANQGSEA. V was shortened by 7 bases and J by 5 bases, with 11 bases between the two germline ends. The CDR3 loop is CSAEVVETQYF. DNA of the CDR3: TGCAGCGCTGAGGTAGTGGAGACCCAGTACTTC.